This T cell receptor beta chain was captured by sequencing in a study of PD-L1 blockade in urothelial cancer. The wider study: Blood analysis took place 3 weeks (second dose) and 6 weeks after treatment start.

CDR1 and CDR2 from the germline V gene are SGHTA and FQGTGA. This CDR3 comprises 13 residues. J was trimmed by 4 bases and V by 4 bases; bases with no gene match: 1. Sequenced by immunoSEQ multiplex PCR; TCRdb stores in-frame clones only, minus some. The sample lists fewer than 25,000 clones, roughly 85% seen once, with 3% in the top ten. The gene calls are TRBV7-3 and TRBJ2-7, with 10 positions matching TRBD1. This clonotype originated in a man aged 45-65 years with urothelial cancer. The source material was PBMCs, sampled around atezolizumab (anti-PD-L1) treatment. CDR3 in amino acids: CASSWDRGYEQYF. CDR3 bases: TGTGCCAGCAGCTGGGACAGGGGTTACGAGCAGTACTTC.